The 3 T cell receptor beta chains below were found in one sample sequenced in a study of technical replicates of blood from several donors. Produced via immunoSEQ multiplex PCR; TCRdb's table is partial and in-frame only. The data show 50,000 to 80,000 clones, around nine tenths seen once. The sequenced sample was PBMCs. Source of these receptors: a human donor in good health. Some clones in this sample may be carry-over from other donors' samples.

J is TRBJ1-5 and V is TRBV5-1, with a possible D match to TRBD1 (6 bases). V was pared by 4 bases and J by 9 bases, with 17 bases between. Germline CDR1 and CDR2: SGHRS and YFSETQ. The CDR3 loop spans 14 amino acids. The CDR3 loop reads CASSADSHLSPQHF. The CDR3 DNA is TGCGCCAGCAGCGCGGACAGCCATCTGTCGCCCCAGCATTTT.

The chain's CDR3 is CASSIRDRDHNEQFF. The CDR3 DNA reads TGCGCCAGCAGCATCCGGGACAGGGACCACAATGAGCAGTTCTTC. This rearrangement joins TRBV5-1 to TRBJ2-1, with 9 bases that match TRBD1. The V and J ends lost 4 bases and 5 bases, in that order; junction bases with no gene match: 7. CDR1 SGHRS and CDR2 YFSETQ come from the germline V gene. This CDR3 region has 15 residues.

The chain recombines TRBV7-9 with TRBJ1-3; D uncertain. The CDR3 spans 13 residues. Germline V gene sequence: CDR1 SEHNR, CDR2 FQNEAQ (reference sequence). Trimming stripped 2 bases from V and 2 bases from J, with 4 bases between. DNA of the CDR3: TGTGCCAGCAGCTTACCTGCTGGAAACACCATATATTTT. As protein: CASSLPAGNTIYF.